One and the same sample provided the 10 T cell receptor beta chains below, sequenced in a study of T cell changes during pregnancy in multiple sclerosis. Libraries were prepared by immunoSEQ multiplex PCR; TCRdb keeps only in-frame clonotypes and omits some of them. The sample records about 67,000 clones, around 92% being singletons. Specimen: peripheral blood, collected in the first trimester of pregnancy. Source of these receptors: a female donor with multiple sclerosis, enrolled in a pregnancy study.

The gene calls are TRBV30 and TRBJ1-1; D remains ambiguous. With 0 bases removed from V and 8 bases from J, the gap between germline ends came to 7 bases. CDR1 is GTSNPN, CDR2 SVGIG, per germline (reference sequence). The CDR3 sequence is 11 residues long. This chain's CDR3 is CAWSVTREAFF. CDR3 DNA sequence: TGTGCCTGGAGTGTCACCAGGGAAGCTTTCTTT.

This rearrangement joins TRBV5-4 to TRBJ2-7, with D unresolved. Germline V CDR1 and CDR2: SGHNT, YYREEE (reference sequence). There are 12 residues in the CDR3. V gave up 4 bases and J gave up 5 bases, with 10 bases separating them. The CDR3 coding sequence is TGTGCCAGCAGCCTCGTGGGCGACGAGCAGTACTTC. Amino acids: CASSLVGDEQYF.

CDR3 nucleotide sequence: TGTGCCAGCAGCAGACCGGGACAGGGCACCGTGGGGCCCCAGCATTTT. This codes for CASSRPGQGTVGPQHF. This chain links TRBV27 with TRBJ1-5; 9 positions match TRBD1. CDR3 length: 16 residues. V shed 6 bases, J shed 9 bases, and the junction held 15 bases outside the gene matches. CDR1 and CDR2 from the germline V gene are MNHEY and SMNVEV (reference sequence).

J is TRBJ1-1 and V is TRBV7-2; a weak D match, TRBD1 (6 bases). CDR1 and CDR2 (germline): SGHTA, FQGNSA. Trimming removed 5 bases at V and 7 bases at J, with 17 bases between. This CDR3 region has 14 residues. CDR3 loop: CASSPYSGEVEAFF. The CDR3 region has the DNA TGTGCCAGCAGCCCATATTCAGGGGAAGTTGAAGCTTTCTTT.

This chain uses TRBV18 with TRBJ1-1, with D maybe TRBD1 (5 bases). This CDR3 contains 13 residues. With 6 bases removed from V and 3 bases from J, the gap between germline ends came to 11 bases. The V gene's germline CDR1 is KGHSH and CDR2 LQKENI. The CDR3 here is CASSQKGDTEAFF. The CDR3 DNA reads as TGTGCCAGCTCCCAGAAAGGGGACACTGAAGCTTTCTTT. Full variable domain (rest looked up from reference TRBV18 and TRBJ1-1): NAGVMQNPRHLVRRRGQEARLRCSPMKGHSHVYWYRQLPEEGLKFMVYLQKENIIDESGMPKERFSAEFPKEGPSILRIQQVVRGDSAAYFCASSQKGDTEAFFGQGTRLTVV.

The CDR3 spells CSVHRAPGTEAFF. In DNA, the CDR3 is TGCAGCGTTCACAGGGCCCCGGGTACTGAAGCTTTCTTT. J is TRBJ1-1 and V is TRBV29-1; D may be TRBD1 (6 bases). In germline, CDR1 is SQVTM, CDR2 ANQGSEA. This CDR3 is built from 13 residues. V lost 5 bases and J 5 bases, leaving 15 bases between the germline ends.

This clone was counted a single time. The rearrangement links TRBV20-1 to TRBJ2-7; perhaps TRBD2 as D (5 bases). The CDR3 extends over 11 amino acids. CDR1 and CDR2 (germline): DFQATT, SNEGSKA (reference sequence). V lost 6 bases to trimming and J lost 4 bases, with 10 bases between them. CDR3 bases: TGCAGTGCCCTGACGGGGTACGAGCAGTACTTC. Residues: CSALTGYEQYF.

The chain links TRBV30 to TRBJ2-7, with TRBD2 identical over 10 bases. CDR1 is GTSNPN, CDR2 SVGIG, per germline (reference sequence). The CDR3 is 14 amino acids. Trimming took 0 bases from V and 3 from J; bases not matched to a gene: 2. The CDR3 sequence: CAWSVGLAVYEQYF. In nucleotides, the CDR3 is TGTGCCTGGAGTGTAGGACTAGCGGTCTACGAGCAGTACTTC.

This clone was found once. The rearrangement links TRBV5-8 to TRBJ1-2, with D maybe TRBD1 (5 bases). The germline V gene has CDR1 SGHTS and CDR2 YDEGEE. The CDR3 is 16 amino acids. V gave up 3 bases and J gave up 2 bases, with 17 bases separating them. CDR3 in amino acids: CASSSLVSGLNYGYTF. In DNA, the CDR3 is TGTGCCAGCAGCTCATTAGTCTCAGGGCTAAACTATGGCTACACCTTC.

The DNA for the CDR3 is TGTGCCAGTAGTATAGCGGCAGGGAACTATGGCTACACCTTC. This sequence encodes CASSIAAGNYGYTF. This chain joins TRBV19 and TRBJ1-2, with D possibly TRBD1 on 5 matching bases. Germline-derived CDR1 and CDR2 are LNHDA and SQIVND (reference sequence). The CDR3 covers 14 residues. Trimming stripped 1 base from V and 2 bases from J, with 8 bases between.